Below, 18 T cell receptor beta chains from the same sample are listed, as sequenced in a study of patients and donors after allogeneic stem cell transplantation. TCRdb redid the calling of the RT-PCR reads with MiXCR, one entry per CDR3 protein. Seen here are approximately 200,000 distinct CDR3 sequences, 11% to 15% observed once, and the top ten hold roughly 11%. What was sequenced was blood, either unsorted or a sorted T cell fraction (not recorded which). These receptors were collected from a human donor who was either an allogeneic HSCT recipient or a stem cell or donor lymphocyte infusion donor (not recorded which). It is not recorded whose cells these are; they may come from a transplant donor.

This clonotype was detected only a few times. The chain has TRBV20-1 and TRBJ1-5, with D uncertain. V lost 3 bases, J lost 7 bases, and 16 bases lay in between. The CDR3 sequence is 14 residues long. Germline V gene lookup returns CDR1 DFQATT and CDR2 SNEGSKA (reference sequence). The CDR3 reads CSASESVVRQPQHF. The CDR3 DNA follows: TGCAGTGCTAGTGAGTCGGTAGTTCGGCAGCCCCAGCATTTT.

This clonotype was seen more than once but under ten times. CDR3 amino acids: CATSDLVFLFF. The CDR3 region has the DNA TGTGCCACCAGTGATTTGGTCTTTCTGTTTTTT. J is TRBJ1-4 and V is TRBV24-1; D gene ambiguous. This CDR3 is 11 amino acids long. Trimming left V 0 bases short and J 14 bases short, with 6 bases between. From germline, CDR1 is KGHDR and CDR2 SFDVKD.

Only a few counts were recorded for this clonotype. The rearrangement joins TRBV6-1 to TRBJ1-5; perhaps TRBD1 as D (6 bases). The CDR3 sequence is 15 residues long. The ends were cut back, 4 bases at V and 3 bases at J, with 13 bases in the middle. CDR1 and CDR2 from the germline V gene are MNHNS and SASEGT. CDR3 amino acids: CASSGLQGPNQPQHF. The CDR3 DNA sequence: TGTGCCAGCAGTGGATTACAGGGTCCCAATCAGCCCCAGCATTTT.

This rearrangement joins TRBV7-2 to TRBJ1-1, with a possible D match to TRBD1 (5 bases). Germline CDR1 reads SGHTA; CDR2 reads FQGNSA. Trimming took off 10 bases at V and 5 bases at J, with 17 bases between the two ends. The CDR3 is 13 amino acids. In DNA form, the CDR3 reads TGTGCCACCGGGCGGGGCCGAGGTACTGAAGCTTTCTTT. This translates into CATGRGRGTEAFF.

CDR3 in DNA: TGCGCCAGCAGTCAAAAAGGACAGGAATTTAGCAATCAGCCCCAGCATTTT. Its protein product is CASSQKGQEFSNQPQHF. The chain joins TRBV23-1 to TRBJ1-5, with 7 nucleotides matching TRBD1. TRBV23-1 falls under the ORF class, with uncertain function. This CDR3 has 17 residues. Trimming removed 2 bases from V and 0 bases from J; junction bases left unmatched: 7.

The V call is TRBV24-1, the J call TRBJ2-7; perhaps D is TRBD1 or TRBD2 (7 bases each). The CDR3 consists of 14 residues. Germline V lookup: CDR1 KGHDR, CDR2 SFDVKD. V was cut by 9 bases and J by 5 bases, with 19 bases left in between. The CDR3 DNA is TGTGCCACCCTTCGACAGGGAGGGTCACACGAGCAGTACTTC. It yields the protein CATLRQGGSHEQYF.

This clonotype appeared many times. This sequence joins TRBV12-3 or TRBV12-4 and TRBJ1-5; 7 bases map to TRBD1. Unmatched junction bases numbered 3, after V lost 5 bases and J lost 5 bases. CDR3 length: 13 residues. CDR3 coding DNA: TGTGCCAGCAGTCACAGGGGCGATCAGCCCCAGCATTTT. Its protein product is CASSHRGDQPQHF.

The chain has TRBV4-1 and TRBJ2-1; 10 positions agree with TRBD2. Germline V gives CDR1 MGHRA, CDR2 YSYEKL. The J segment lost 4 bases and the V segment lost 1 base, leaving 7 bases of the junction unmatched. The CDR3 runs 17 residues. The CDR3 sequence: CASSQVAGLAVYNEQFF. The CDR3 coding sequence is TGCGCCAGCAGCCAAGTAGCAGGACTAGCGGTGTACAATGAGCAGTTCTTC.

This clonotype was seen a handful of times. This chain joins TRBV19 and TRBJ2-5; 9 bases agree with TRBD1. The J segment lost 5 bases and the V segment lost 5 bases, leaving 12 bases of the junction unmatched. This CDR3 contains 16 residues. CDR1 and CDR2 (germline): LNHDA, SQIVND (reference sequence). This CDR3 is CASSAETGGAGETQYF. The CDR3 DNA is TGTGCCAGTAGTGCCGAAACAGGGGGCGCGGGGGAGACCCAGTACTTC.

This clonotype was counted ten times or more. CDR3 nucleotides: TGTGCCAGCAGAGCGACAGTTGTAAAGGGCGAGCAGTACTTC. Protein sequence: CASRATVVKGEQYF. This rearrangement joins TRBV2 to TRBJ2-7, with a possible D match to TRBD1 (5 bases). The CDR3 length is 14 residues. Germline CDR1 and CDR2: SNHLY and FYNNEI. With 6 bases removed from V and 6 bases from J, the gap between germline ends came to 18 bases.

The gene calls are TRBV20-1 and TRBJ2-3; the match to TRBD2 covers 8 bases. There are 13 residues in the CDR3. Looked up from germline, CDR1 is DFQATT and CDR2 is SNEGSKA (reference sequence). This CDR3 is CSQQREISDTQYF. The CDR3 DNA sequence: TGCAGCCAACAGCGGGAGATCTCAGATACGCAGTATTTT.

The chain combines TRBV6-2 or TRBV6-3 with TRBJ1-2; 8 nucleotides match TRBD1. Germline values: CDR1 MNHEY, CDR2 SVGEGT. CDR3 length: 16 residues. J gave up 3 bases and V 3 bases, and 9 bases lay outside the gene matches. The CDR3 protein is CASSYSWTGMHYGYTF. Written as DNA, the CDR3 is TGTGCCAGCAGTTATTCGTGGACAGGGATGCACTATGGCTACACCTTC.

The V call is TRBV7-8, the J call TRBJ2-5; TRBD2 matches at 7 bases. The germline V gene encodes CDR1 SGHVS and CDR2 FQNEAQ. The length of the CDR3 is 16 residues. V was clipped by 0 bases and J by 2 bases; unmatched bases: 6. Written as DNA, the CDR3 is TGTGCCAGCAGCTTAGCGGCTAGCGGTCTACAAGAGACCCAGTACTTC. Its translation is CASSLAASGLQETQYF.

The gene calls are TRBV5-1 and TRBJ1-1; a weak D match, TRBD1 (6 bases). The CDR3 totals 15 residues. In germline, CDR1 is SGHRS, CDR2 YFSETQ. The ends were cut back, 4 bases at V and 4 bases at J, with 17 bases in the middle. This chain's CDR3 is CASSVQGRGTTEAFF. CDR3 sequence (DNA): TGCGCCAGCAGCGTACAGGGAAGGGGGACCACTGAAGCTTTCTTT.

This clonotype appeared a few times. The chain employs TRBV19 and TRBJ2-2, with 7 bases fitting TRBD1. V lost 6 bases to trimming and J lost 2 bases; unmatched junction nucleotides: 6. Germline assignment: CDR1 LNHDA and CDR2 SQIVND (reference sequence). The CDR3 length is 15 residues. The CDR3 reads CASREQGRNTGELFF. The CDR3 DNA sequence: TGTGCCAGTAGAGAACAGGGGCGAAACACCGGGGAGCTGTTTTTT.

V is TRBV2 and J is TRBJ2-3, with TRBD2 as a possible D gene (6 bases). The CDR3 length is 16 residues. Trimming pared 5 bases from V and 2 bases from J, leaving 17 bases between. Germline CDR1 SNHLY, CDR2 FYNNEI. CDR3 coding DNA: TGTGCCAGCAGTAAGACTAGGGGCGAATACACAGATACGCAGTATTTT. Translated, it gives CASSKTRGEYTDTQYF. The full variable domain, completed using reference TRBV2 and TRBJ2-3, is EPEVTQTPSHQVTQMGQEVILRCVPISNHLYFYWYRQILGQKVEFLVSFYNNEISEKSEIFDDQFSVERPDGSNFTLKIRSTKLEDSAMYFCASSKTRGEYTDTQYFGPGTRLTVL.

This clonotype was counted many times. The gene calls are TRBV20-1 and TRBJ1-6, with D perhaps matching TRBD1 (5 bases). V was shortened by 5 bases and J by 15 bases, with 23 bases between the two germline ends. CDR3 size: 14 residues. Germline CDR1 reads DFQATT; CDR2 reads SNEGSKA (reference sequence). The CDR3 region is CSAGGDPRGLGLHF. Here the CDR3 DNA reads TGCAGTGCTGGGGGGGATCCCCGGGGACTTGGCCTCCACTTT.

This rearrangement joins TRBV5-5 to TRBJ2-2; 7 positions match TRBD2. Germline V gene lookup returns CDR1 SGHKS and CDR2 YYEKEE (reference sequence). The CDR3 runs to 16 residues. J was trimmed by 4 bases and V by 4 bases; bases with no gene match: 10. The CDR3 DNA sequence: TGTGCCAGCAGCCCCACGGGGGGTCAAGCCACCGGGGAGCTGTTTTTT. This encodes CASSPTGGQATGELFF.